Listed below are T cell receptor beta chains from one sample, sequenced in a study of T cell responses to AZD1222 COVID-19 vaccine. Some clones are missing from TCRdb's copy, which holds only in-frame ones; the method was immunoSEQ multiplex PCR. Among 150,000 to 200,000 clones listed, just under 95% were seen once. Sequencing was performed on peripheral blood, taken on day 0 of AZD1222 vaccination. Receptor source: an adult in good health. Each CDR3 is given with its conserved first and last residue. A D gene is named only where the DNA matches it firmly. Where a row states a size, it is once, few, many or the class of an expanded clone; other rows omit it.

14	TRBV5-1	TRBJ2-2	NA	NA	CASSLGPGTGELFF	TGCGCCAGCAGCTTGGGGCCAGGCACCGGGGAGCTGTTTTTT
15	TRBV7-9	TRBJ1-1	NA	NA	CASSFRDRPSTGAFF	TGTGCCAGCAGCTTTCGAGATAGGCCCTCCACGGGAGCTTTCTTT
14	TRBV6-5	TRBJ2-3	TRBD1	NA	CASTAGQGLDTQYF	TGTGCCAGCACCGCGGGACAGGGTTTAGATACGCAGTATTTT
16	TRBV7-3	TRBJ2-3	TRBD1	once	CASSPLGTGGTDTQYF	TGTGCCAGCAGCCCCCTCGGGACAGGGGGCACAGATACGCAGTATTTT
13	TRBV7-9	TRBJ2-1	NA	NA	CASSPPFPNEQFF	TGTGCCAGCAGCCCCCCCTTCCCCAATGAGCAGTTCTTC
14	TRBV28	TRBJ1-4	NA	NA	CASSWLGGYEKLFF	TGTGCCAGCAGTTGGCTCGGGGGTTATGAAAAACTGTTTTTT
13	TRBV7-9	TRBJ1-6	TRBD1	NA	CASSLGQGAPLHF	TGTGCCAGCAGCCTAGGACAGGGCGCACCCCTCCACTTT
14	TRBV5-1	TRBJ1-5	NA	NA	CASRRGIKDQPQHF	TGCGCCAGCAGGAGGGGAATTAAGGATCAGCCCCAGCATTTT
18	TRBV21-1	TRBJ2-7	NA	NA	CASTARTSGRATLREQYF	TGTGCCAGCACCGCTCGGACTAGCGGGAGGGCCACATTACGCGAGCAGTACTTC
12	TRBV28	TRBJ1-2	NA	NA	CASSTVAYGYTF	TGTGCCAGCAGTACAGTAGCCTATGGCTACACCTTC
17	TRBV7-2	TRBJ1-2	TRBD1	NA	CASSARQGYGINYGYTF	TGTGCCAGCAGCGCGAGACAGGGGTATGGCATTAACTATGGCTACACCTTC
16	TRBV5-6	TRBJ2-3	NA	NA	CASSRLGEGATDTQYF	TGTGCCAGCAGCCGGTTGGGGGAGGGGGCCACAGATACGCAGTATTTT
14	TRBV7-2	TRBJ2-3	NA	NA	CASSPARGTDTQYF	TGTGCCAGCAGCCCGGCGCGAGGCACAGATACGCAGTATTTT
14	TRBV7-2	TRBJ1-2	TRBD1	NA	CASSPQGTNHGYTF	TGTGCCAGCAGCCCACAGGGGACTAATCACGGCTACACCTTC
14	TRBV2	TRBJ1-5	NA	once	CASRRGSRNQPQHF	TGTGCCAGTCGACGGGGGTCGCGCAATCAGCCCCAGCATTTT
15	TRBV6-5	TRBJ1-1	NA	NA	CAIFAWRMGNTEAFF	TGTGCCATCTTCGCGTGGAGGATGGGGAACACTGAAGCTTTCTTT
15	TRBV30	TRBJ2-5	NA	NA	CAWTHGPLGVETQYF	TGTGCCTGGACACACGGGCCCTTAGGGGTGGAGACCCAGTACTTC
17	TRBV7-3	TRBJ2-1	TRBD2	NA	CASSLSPPGGREHEQFF	TGTGCCAGCAGCTTATCACCCCCGGGAGGGAGGGAGCATGAGCAGTTCTTC
14	TRBV5-8	TRBJ2-5	NA	NA	CASSLGQLQETQYF	TGTGCCAGCAGCCTCGGACAGCTCCAAGAGACCCAGTACTTC
11	TRBV5-6	TRBJ1-6	NA	NA	CASQKNSPLHF	TGTGCGAGTCAGAAGAATTCACCCCTCCACTTT
16	TRBV27	TRBJ1-5	NA	NA	CASSFAWGAGNQPQHF	TGTGCCAGCAGTTTCGCGTGGGGAGCCGGCAATCAGCCCCAGCATTTT
16	TRBV3-1/TRBV3-2	TRBJ2-1	TRBD1	NA	CASSQLQGERYNEQFF	TGTGCCAGCAGCCAACTCCAGGGGGAGAGGTACAATGAGCAGTTCTTC
16	TRBV21-1	TRBJ1-6	NA	NA	CSLGEGRGHYNSPLHF	TGTTCCCTCGGAGAGGGCAGGGGGCACTACAATTCACCCCTCCACTTT
14	TRBV2	TRBJ2-2	NA	NA	CASIRDRTTGELFF	TGTGCCAGCATACGAGACAGAACCACCGGGGAGCTGTTTTTT
15	TRBV21-1	TRBJ1-1	NA	once	CASSKGKGSSTEAFF	TGTGCCAGCAGCAAAGGAAAGGGCTCGAGCACTGAAGCTTTCTTT
15	TRBV11-1	TRBJ2-1	NA	NA	CASSPGVSSYNEQFF	TGTGCCAGCAGCCCCGGGGTTAGCTCCTACAATGAGCAGTTCTTC
14	TRBV5-8	TRBJ2-2	NA	NA	CASSRGRVTGELFF	TGTGCCAGCAGCCGGGGACGGGTCACCGGGGAGCTGTTTTTT
12	TRBV2	TRBJ2-3	NA	once	CASLEFTDTQYF	TGTGCCAGCTTAGAATTCACAGATACGCAGTATTTT
15	TRBV7-6	TRBJ2-5	NA	once	CASSLSRGGAETQYF	TGTGCCAGCAGCTTATCGAGGGGGGGGGCAGAGACCCAGTACTTC
15	TRBV18	TRBJ2-1	TRBD1	NA	CASSEGTGANNEQFF	TGTGCCAGCTCAGAGGGGACAGGGGCTAACAATGAGCAGTTCTTC
16	TRBV30	TRBJ1-5	NA	NA	CAWSNRGWGSNQPQHF	TGTGCCTGGAGCAATAGGGGCTGGGGAAGCAATCAGCCCCAGCATTTT
13	TRBV7-8	TRBJ1-5	NA	NA	CASSKNSNQPQHF	TGTGCCAGCAGCAAAAATAGCAATCAGCCCCAGCATTTT
16	TRBV6-5	TRBJ2-1	TRBD2	NA	CASSYSPGGSGNEQFF	TGTGCCAGCAGTTACTCACCGGGGGGGAGCGGCAATGAGCAGTTCTTC
13	TRBV5-6	TRBJ2-4	NA	few	CASSSQITNIQYF	TGTGCCAGCAGCTCGCAGATAACAAACATTCAGTACTTC
13	TRBV7-2	TRBJ1-5	NA	once	CASSLGLNQPQHF	TGTGCCAGCAGCTTAGGCCTAAATCAGCCCCAGCATTTT
14	TRBV5-1	TRBJ1-1	NA	NA	CASLRELGDTEAFF	TGCGCCAGCCTCCGGGAGCTAGGGGACACTGAAGCTTTCTTT
16	TRBV29-1	TRBJ2-5	TRBD1	NA	CSAAIGTGGRGETQYF	TGCAGCGCGGCGATAGGGACAGGGGGCAGGGGAGAGACCCAGTACTTC
17	TRBV6-2/TRBV6-3	TRBJ2-1	TRBD2	NA	CASSPALAGEGYNEQFF	TGTGCCAGCAGTCCAGCCCTAGCGGGAGAGGGATACAATGAGCAGTTCTTC
12	TRBV5-5	TRBJ1-2	NA	NA	CASSLEGNGYTF	TGTGCCAGCAGCTTGGAAGGGAATGGCTACACCTTC
11	TRBV7-9	TRBJ2-1	NA	NA	CASSSLGEQFF	TGTGCCAGCAGCTCTTTGGGTGAGCAGTTCTTC